Detailed here is one TCR beta chain. These data belong to a study of T cells in Graves' hyperthyroidism and ophthalmopathy. Study-level information: At the time of initial diagnosis and before any treatment, peripheral blood was collected.

The CDR3 contains 16 residues. V was cut by 4 bases and J by 2 bases, with 17 bases left in between. Germline V gene data show CDR1 as SNHLY and CDR2 as FYNNEI. Amplified TCR beta CDR3 regions came from RNA transcripts. TCR CDR3 underwent first-round RT-PCR with the HTBI primer set. TCRdb reprocessed the multiplex PCR reads via MiXCR and lists one record per CDR3 protein. This table holds under 300,000 distinct CDR3 sequences, roughly 20% found once. The J gene is TRBJ2-5, the V gene TRBV2, with D maybe TRBD1 (6 bases). Sequencing used blood. The clonotype comes from a young man with Graves' ophthalmopathy. Here the CDR3 reads CASSGQVPNPQETQYF. In DNA, the CDR3 is TGTGCCAGCAGTGGACAGGTTCCGAATCCTCAAGAGACCCAGTACTTC.